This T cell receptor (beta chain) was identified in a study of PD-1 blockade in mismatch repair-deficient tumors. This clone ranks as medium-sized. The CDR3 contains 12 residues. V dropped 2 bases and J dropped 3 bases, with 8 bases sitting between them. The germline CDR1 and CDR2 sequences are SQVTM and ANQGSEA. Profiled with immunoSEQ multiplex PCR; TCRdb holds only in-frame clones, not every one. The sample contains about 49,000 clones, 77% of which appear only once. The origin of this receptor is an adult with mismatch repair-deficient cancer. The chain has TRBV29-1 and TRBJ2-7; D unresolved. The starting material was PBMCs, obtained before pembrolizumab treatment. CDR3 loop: CSVEIGRYEQYF. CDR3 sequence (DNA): TGCAGCGTTGAAATAGGTCGCTACGAGCAGTACTTC.